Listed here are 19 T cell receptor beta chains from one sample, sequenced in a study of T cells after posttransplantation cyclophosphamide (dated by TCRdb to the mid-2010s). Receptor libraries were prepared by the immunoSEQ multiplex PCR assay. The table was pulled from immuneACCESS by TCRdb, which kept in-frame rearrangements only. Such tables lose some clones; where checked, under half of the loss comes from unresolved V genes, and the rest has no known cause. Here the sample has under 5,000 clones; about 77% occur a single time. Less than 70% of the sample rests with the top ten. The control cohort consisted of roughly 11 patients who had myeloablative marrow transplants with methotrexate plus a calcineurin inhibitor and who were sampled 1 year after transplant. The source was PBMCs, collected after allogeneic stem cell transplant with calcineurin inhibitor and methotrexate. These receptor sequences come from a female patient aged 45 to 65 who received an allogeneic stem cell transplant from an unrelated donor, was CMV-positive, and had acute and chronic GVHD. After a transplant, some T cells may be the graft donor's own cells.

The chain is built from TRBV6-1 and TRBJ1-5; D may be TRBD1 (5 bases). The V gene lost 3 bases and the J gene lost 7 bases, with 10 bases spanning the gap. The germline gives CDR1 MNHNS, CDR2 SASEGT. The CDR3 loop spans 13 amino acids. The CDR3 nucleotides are TGTGCCAGCAGTGACAGGGTAAGACAGCCCCAGCATTTT. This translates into CASSDRVRQPQHF.

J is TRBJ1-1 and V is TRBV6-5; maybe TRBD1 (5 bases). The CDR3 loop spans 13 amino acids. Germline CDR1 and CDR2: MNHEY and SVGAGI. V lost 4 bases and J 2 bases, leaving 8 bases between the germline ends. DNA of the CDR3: TGTGCCAGCAGTTGGCAGGGAAACACTGAAGCTTTCTTT. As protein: CASSWQGNTEAFF.

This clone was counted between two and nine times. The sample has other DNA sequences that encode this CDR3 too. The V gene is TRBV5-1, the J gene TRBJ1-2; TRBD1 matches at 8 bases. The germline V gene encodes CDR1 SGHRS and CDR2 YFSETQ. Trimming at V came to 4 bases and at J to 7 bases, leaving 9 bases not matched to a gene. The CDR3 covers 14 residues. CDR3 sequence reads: CASSPGQAGGGYTF. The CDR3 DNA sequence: TGCGCCAGCAGCCCGGGACAGGCCGGAGGTGGCTACACCTTC. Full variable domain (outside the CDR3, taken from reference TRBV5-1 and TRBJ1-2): KAGVTQTPRYLIKTRGQQVTLSCSPISGHRSVSWYQQTPGQGLQFLFEYFSETQRNKGNFPGRFSGRQFSNSRSEMNVSTLELGDSALYLCASSPGQAGGGYTFGSGTRLTVV.

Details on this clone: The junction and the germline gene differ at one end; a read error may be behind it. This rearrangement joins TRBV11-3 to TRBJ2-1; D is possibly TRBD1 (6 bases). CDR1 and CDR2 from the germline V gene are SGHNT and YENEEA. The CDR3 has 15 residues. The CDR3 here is CASGLGAASYNEQFF. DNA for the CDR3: TGTGCCAGCGGCTTGGGGGCGGCCTCCTACAATGAGCAGTTCTTC.

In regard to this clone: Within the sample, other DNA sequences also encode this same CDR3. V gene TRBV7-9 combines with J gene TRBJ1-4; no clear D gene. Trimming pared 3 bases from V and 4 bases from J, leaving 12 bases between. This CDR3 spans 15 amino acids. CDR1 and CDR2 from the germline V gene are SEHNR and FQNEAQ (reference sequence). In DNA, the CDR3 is TGTGCCAGCAGCTTGGAGGGAGGGAATAATGAAAAACTGTTTTTT. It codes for CASSLEGGNNEKLFF.

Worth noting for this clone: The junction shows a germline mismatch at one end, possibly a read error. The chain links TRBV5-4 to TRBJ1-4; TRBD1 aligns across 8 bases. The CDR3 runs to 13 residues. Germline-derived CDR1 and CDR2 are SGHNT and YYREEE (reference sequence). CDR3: CASSLDRDEKLFF. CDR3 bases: TGTGCCAGCAGTTTGGACAGGGATGAAAAACTGTTTTTT.

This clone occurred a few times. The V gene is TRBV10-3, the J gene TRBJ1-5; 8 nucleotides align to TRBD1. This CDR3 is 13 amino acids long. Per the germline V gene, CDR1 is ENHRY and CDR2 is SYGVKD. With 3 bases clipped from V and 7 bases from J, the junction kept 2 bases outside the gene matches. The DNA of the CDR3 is TGTGCCATCAGTGATGACAGGGGACAGCCCCAGCATTTT. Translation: CAISDDRGQPQHF.

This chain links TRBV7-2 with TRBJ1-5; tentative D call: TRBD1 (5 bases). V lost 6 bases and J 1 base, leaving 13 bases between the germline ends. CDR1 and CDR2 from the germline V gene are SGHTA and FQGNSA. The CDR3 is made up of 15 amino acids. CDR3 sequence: CASSPRAGSNQPQHF. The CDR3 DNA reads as TGTGCCAGCAGTCCAAGAGCAGGGAGCAATCAGCCCCAGCATTTT.

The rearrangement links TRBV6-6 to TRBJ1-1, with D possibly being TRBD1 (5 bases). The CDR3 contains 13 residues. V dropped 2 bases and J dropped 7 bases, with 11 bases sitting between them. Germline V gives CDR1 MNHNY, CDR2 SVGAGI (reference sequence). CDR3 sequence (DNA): TGTGCCAGCAGTTACCCAGGACAAAGTGAAGCTTTCTTT. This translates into CASSYPGQSEAFF.

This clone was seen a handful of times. The chain's CDR3 is CASSWTGGQGYGYTF. The CDR3 DNA follows: TGTGCCAGCAGTTGGACAGGGGGCCAGGGCTATGGCTACACCTTC. The J gene is TRBJ1-2, the V gene TRBV2, with TRBD1 identical over 11 bases. With 5 bases clipped from V and 4 bases from J, the junction kept 6 bases outside the gene matches. The germline gives CDR1 SNHLY, CDR2 FYNNEI. The CDR3 covers 15 residues. The full variable domain, completed using reference TRBV2 and TRBJ1-2, is EPEVTQTPSHQVTQMGQEVILRCVPISNHLYFYWYRQILGQKVEFLVSFYNNEISEKSEIFDDQFSVERPDGSNFTLKIRSTKLEDSAMYFCASSWTGGQGYGYTFGSGTRLTVV.

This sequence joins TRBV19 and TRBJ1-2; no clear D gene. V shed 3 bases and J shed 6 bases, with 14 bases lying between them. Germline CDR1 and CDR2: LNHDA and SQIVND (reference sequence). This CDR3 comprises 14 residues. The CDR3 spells CASSIVSTVDGYTF. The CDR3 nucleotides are TGTGCCAGTAGTATTGTTAGTACGGTCGATGGCTACACCTTC.

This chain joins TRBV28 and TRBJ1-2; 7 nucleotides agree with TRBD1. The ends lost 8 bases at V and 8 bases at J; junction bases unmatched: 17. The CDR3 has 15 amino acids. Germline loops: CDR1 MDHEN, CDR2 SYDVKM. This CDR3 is CASSVPTGQGVGYTF. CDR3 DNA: TGTGCCAGCTCAGTTCCGACGGGGCAGGGGGTAGGCTACACCTTC.

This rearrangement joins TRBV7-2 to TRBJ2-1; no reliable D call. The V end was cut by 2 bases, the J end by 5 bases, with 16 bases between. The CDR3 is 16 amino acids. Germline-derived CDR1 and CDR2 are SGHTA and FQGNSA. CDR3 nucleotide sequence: TGTGCCAGCAGCTTAAGGAGTGAGTCCCCAAACAATGAGCAGTTCTTC. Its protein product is CASSLRSESPNNEQFF.

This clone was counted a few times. CDR3 residues: CATSRDFGSTDTQYF. The CDR3 coding sequence is TGTGCCACCAGCAGAGATTTCGGGAGCACAGATACGCAGTATTTT. The chain links TRBV15 to TRBJ2-3; D is unresolved. The CDR3 loop spans 15 amino acids. Trimming left V 0 bases short and J 0 bases short, with 7 bases between. Per the germline V gene, CDR1 is LNHNV and CDR2 is YYDKDF (reference sequence).

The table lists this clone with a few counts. This chain's CDR3 is CASSPGLDKKWDNEQFF. DNA for the CDR3: TGTGCCAGCAGTCCGGGACTCGACAAGAAGTGGGACAATGAGCAGTTCTTC. V usage is TRBV13 and J usage is TRBJ2-1; D possibly corresponds to TRBD2 (6 bases). The CDR3 has 17 residues. The germline V gene encodes CDR1 PRHDT and CDR2 FYEKMQ (reference sequence). Trimming took off 6 bases at V and 5 bases at J, with 23 bases between the two ends.

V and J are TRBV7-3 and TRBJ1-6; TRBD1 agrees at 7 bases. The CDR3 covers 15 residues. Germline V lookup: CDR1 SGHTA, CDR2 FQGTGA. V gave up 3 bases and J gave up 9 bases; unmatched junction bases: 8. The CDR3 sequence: CASSFTTGFGSPLHF. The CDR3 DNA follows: TGTGCCAGCAGCTTCACGACAGGGTTCGGTTCACCCCTCCACTTT.

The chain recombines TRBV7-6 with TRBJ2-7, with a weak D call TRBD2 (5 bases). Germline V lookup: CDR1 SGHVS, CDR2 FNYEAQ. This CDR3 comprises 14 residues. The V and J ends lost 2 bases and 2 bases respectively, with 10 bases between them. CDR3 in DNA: TGTGCCAGCAGCTTAATTAGCGAGGCCTACGAGCAGTACTTC. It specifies CASSLISEAYEQYF.

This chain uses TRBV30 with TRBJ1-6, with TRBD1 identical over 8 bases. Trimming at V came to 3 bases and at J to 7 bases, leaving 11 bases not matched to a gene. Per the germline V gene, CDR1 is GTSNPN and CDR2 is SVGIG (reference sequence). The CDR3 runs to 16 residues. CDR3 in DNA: TGTGCCTGGAGCGCCCCTCAGGGGGCTCGGAATTCACCCCTCCACTTT. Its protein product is CAWSAPQGARNSPLHF.

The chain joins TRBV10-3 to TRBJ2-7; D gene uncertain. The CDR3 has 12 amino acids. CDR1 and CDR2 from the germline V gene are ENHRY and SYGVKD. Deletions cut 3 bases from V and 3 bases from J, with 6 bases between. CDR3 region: CAISDEVYEQYF. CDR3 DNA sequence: TGTGCCATCAGTGATGAGGTCTACGAGCAGTACTTC.